The next 24 T cell receptor beta chains were all read from a single sample in a study of graft-versus-host responses after intestinal transplantation. No antigens are known for them. Profiled with immunoSEQ multiplex PCR; TCRdb holds only in-frame clones, not every one. The sample carries more than 85,000 clones, approximately 80% recorded once. The material was unstimulated CD4+ T cells sorted from spleen or lymph node cells, obtained before intestinal transplant. The receptor source for this set is a human donor who received an intestinal transplant.

The chain links TRBV28 to TRBJ1-2; 9 bases map to TRBD1. V dropped 3 bases and J dropped 4; count of bases not matched to a gene: 27. The germline CDR1 and CDR2 sequences are MDHEN and SYDVKM. The CDR3 has 22 amino acids. The CDR3 coding sequence is TGTGCCAGCAGTTTGGTGCTGGGGTGGGATAGGCCGGGGGACAGGGATGGCTATGGCTACACCTTC. Its protein product is CASSLVLGWDRPGDRDGYGYTF.

The chain recombines TRBV28 with TRBJ1-3; TRBD1 aligns across 10 bases. J gave up 4 bases and V 6 bases, and 3 bases lay outside the gene matches. Germline V gene lookup returns CDR1 MDHEN and CDR2 SYDVKM. The CDR3 is 14 amino acids. CDR3 protein: CASRGTGEGNTIYF. CDR3 nucleotide sequence: TGTGCCAGCAGGGGGACAGGGGAGGGAAACACCATATATTTT.

This chain links TRBV5-1 with TRBJ1-4; 7 bases agree with TRBD1. The CDR3 is made up of 14 amino acids. The germline V gene has CDR1 SGHRS and CDR2 YFSETQ. The junction had 6 bases not matched to a gene; V was cut back by 3 bases and J by 7 bases. CDR3 nucleotides: TGCGCCAGCAGCTCAGGGGGGTCTGGTGAAAAACTGTTTTTT. Amino acid sequence: CASSSGGSGEKLFF. The full variable domain, with the rest looked up from reference TRBV5-1 and TRBJ1-4, is KAGVTQTPRYLIKTRGQQVTLSCSPISGHRSVSWYQQTPGQGLQFLFEYFSETQRNKGNFPGRFSGRQFSNSRSEMNVSTLELGDSALYLCASSSGGSGEKLFFGSGTQLSVL.

The genes are TRBV6-6 and TRBJ2-2; D not certain. The CDR3 consists of 12 residues. The V gene's germline CDR1 is MNHNY and CDR2 SVGAGI (reference sequence). Trimming cost V 7 bases and J 2 bases, with 5 bases left between them. The CDR3 reads CASTVNTGELFF. The CDR3 DNA follows: TGTGCCAGCACCGTTAACACCGGGGAGCTGTTTTTT.

This clone showed up just a few times. The CDR3 loop is CASSLTGPPRETQYF. Written as DNA, the CDR3 is TGTGCCAGCAGCTTAACAGGGCCCCCCAGAGAGACCCAGTACTTC. The rearrangement joins TRBV7-6 to TRBJ2-5; weak D call: TRBD1 (6 bases). The CDR3 runs to 15 residues. Trimming cost V 2 bases and J 4 bases, with 14 bases left between them. Germline assignment: CDR1 SGHVS and CDR2 FNYEAQ.

Only a few counts were recorded for this clone. This chain connects TRBV2 to TRBJ1-5; D gene unclear. Germline V gives CDR1 SNHLY, CDR2 FYNNEI. The CDR3 spans 13 residues. Trimming took 4 bases from V and 7 from J, leaving 11 bases between them. The CDR3: CASSGYREQPQHF. DNA for the CDR3: TGTGCCAGCAGTGGGTATCGGGAGCAGCCCCAGCATTTT.

The V and J genes are TRBV7-3 and TRBJ2-5; 7 bases line up with TRBD1. This CDR3 region has 15 residues. Germline lookup yields CDR1 SGHTA and CDR2 FQGTGA. V dropped 5 bases and J dropped 5; count of bases not matched to a gene: 11. For the CDR3, the DNA is TGTGCCAGCAGCAGGACAGGATCCTCCGGGGAGACCCAGTACTTC. It codes for CASSRTGSSGETQYF.

The chain is built from TRBV29-1 and TRBJ2-3, with D hard to call. Trimming took off 7 bases at V and 2 bases at J, with 13 bases between the two ends. Germline V gene data show CDR1 as SQVTM and CDR2 as ANQGSEA. There are 13 residues in the CDR3. Here the CDR3 DNA reads TGCAGCGGTCGGGTCACGATCACAGATACGCAGTATTTT. This sequence encodes CSGRVTITDTQYF.

The chain joins TRBV27 to TRBJ2-3; TRBD2 matches at 12 bases. The germline V gene encodes CDR1 MNHEY and CDR2 SMNVEV (reference sequence). The length of the CDR3 is 17 residues. V shed 5 bases and J 4 bases; nucleotides not matched to a gene: 10. The CDR3 here is CASSPQGRTSGADTQYF. CDR3 coding DNA: TGTGCCAGCAGTCCACAAGGAAGGACTAGCGGGGCAGATACGCAGTATTTT.

This clone appeared a few times. The rearrangement links TRBV4-1 to TRBJ2-2; TRBD2 agrees at 7 bases. This CDR3 is 18 amino acids long. The V and J ends lost 1 base and 4 bases, in that order; junction bases with no gene match: 12. Germline V gives CDR1 MGHRA, CDR2 YSYEKL. The chain's CDR3 is CASSQARISRGSTGELFF. In DNA form, the CDR3 reads TGCGCCAGCAGCCAAGCCCGGATTTCGCGGGGGAGCACCGGGGAGCTGTTTTTT.

The chain combines TRBV2 with TRBJ1-2; no clear D. Germline V CDR1 and CDR2: SNHLY, FYNNEI. V lost 0 bases to trimming and J lost 4 bases, with 9 bases between them. The CDR3 sequence is 14 residues long. The CDR3 nucleotides read TGTGCCAGCAGTGAAGCCCCCCTTCCCTATGGCTACACCTTC. Residues: CASSEAPLPYGYTF.

This chain connects TRBV6-6 to TRBJ2-1; 10 nucleotides line up with TRBD1. This CDR3 is 14 amino acids long. The V gene's germline CDR1 is MNHNY and CDR2 SVGAGI (reference sequence). V lost 0 bases to trimming and J lost 8 bases; unmatched junction nucleotides: 1. CDR3 coding DNA: TGTGCCAGCAGTTACTCGACAGGGGGCTATGAGCAGTTCTTC. Translation gives CASSYSTGGYEQFF.

The chain links TRBV12-5 to TRBJ2-3, with unresolved D. V dropped 5 bases and J dropped 1 base, with 4 bases sitting between them. The CDR3 is 12 amino acids. From germline, CDR1 is LGHNT and CDR2 FRNRAP. The CDR3 DNA is TGTGCTAGTGGTCTTCGCACAGATACGCAGTATTTT. As protein: CASGLRTDTQYF.

The rearrangement joins TRBV28 to TRBJ2-5, with TRBD1 as a possible D gene (6 bases). Germline loops: CDR1 MDHEN, CDR2 SYDVKM. The CDR3 length is 14 residues. V dropped 8 bases and J dropped 1 base, with 14 bases sitting between them. The DNA of the CDR3 is TGTGCCAGCGCCCACGGGACATTCCAAGAGACCCAGTACTTC. Its protein is CASAHGTFQETQYF. The full variable domain, its missing parts supplied by reference TRBV28 and TRBJ2-5, is DVKVTQSSRYLVKRTGEKVFLECVQDMDHENMFWYRQDPGLGLRLIYFSYDVKMKEKGDIPEGYSVSREKKERFSLILESASTNQTSMYLCASAHGTFQETQYFGPGTRLLVL.

This rearrangement joins TRBV10-3 to TRBJ2-1, with 7 bases matching TRBD1. Germline CDR1 is ENHRY and CDR2 is SYGVKD. V lost 10 bases and J lost 0; bases outside the gene matches: 6. This CDR3 has 14 amino acids. The CDR3 region has the DNA TGTGCCACAACCCGGGACAGCTCCTACAATGAGCAGTTCTTC. Protein sequence: CATTRDSSYNEQFF.

This clone was detected only a few times. The chain has TRBV28 and TRBJ1-6, with 7 bases that match TRBD1. With V trimmed by 1 base and J by 4 bases, 10 bases remained unmatched. The CDR3 runs to 18 residues. CDR1 and CDR2 from the germline V gene are MDHEN and SYDVKM. CDR3 bases: TGTGCCAGCAGTTTATTCCGCCCTAAGACAGGGTATAATTCACCCCTCCACTTT. This translates into CASSLFRPKTGYNSPLHF.

This chain joins TRBV9 and TRBJ2-1, with 8 bases lining up with TRBD2. Germline V CDR1 and CDR2: SGDLS, YYNGEE. V was pared by 2 bases and J by 2 bases, with 6 bases of the junction left unmatched. CDR3 size: 16 residues. CDR3 sequence: CASSVGISGAYNEQFF. Written as DNA, the CDR3 is TGTGCCAGCAGCGTGGGGATTAGCGGGGCCTACAATGAGCAGTTCTTC.

This clone was detected once. This rearrangement joins TRBV6-5 to TRBJ2-7; D is unclear. This CDR3 comprises 15 residues. Trimming left V 4 bases short and J 3 bases short, with 16 bases between. Germline values: CDR1 MNHEY, CDR2 SVGAGI. The CDR3 DNA reads as TGTGCCAGCAGTTCCCTACAGTGGATTAACTACGAGCAGTACTTC. Its translation is CASSSLQWINYEQYF.

This chain uses TRBV18 with TRBJ2-5; weak D call: TRBD1 (6 bases). Germline V gene data show CDR1 as KGHSH and CDR2 as LQKENI. This CDR3 is built from 14 residues. V dropped 1 base and J dropped 1 base, with 7 bases sitting between them. Here the CDR3 DNA reads TGTGCCAGCTCACCACTGGACAGCCAAGAGACCCAGTACTTC. This encodes CASSPLDSQETQYF.

This sequence joins TRBV7-9 and TRBJ2-5, with TRBD1 matching over 8 bases. Germline V lookup: CDR1 SEHNR, CDR2 FQNEAQ (reference sequence). J was trimmed by 5 bases and V by 6 bases; bases with no gene match: 2. The CDR3 totals 12 residues. The CDR3 nucleotides are TGTGCCAGCAGTCGGACAGGGGAGACCCAGTACTTC. Its translation is CASSRTGETQYF.

This clone was detected only once. The chain combines TRBV20-1 with TRBJ2-1; a weak D match, TRBD1 (5 bases). The CDR3 spans 11 residues. Germline V lookup: CDR1 DFQATT, CDR2 SNEGSKA (reference sequence). Between the trimmed V and J ends, which lost 6 bases and 4 bases, there was a span of 7 bases. The CDR3, as DNA: TGCAGTGCGGGGCAGTACAATGAGCAGTTCTTC. Translating gives CSAGQYNEQFF.

The chain employs TRBV18 and TRBJ1-1; tentatively, D is TRBD1 (5 bases). The CDR3 covers 12 residues. Trimming cost V 3 bases and J 13 bases, with 15 bases left between them. Germline V CDR1 and CDR2: KGHSH, LQKENI. DNA of the CDR3: TGTGCCAGCTCACCTACATCAGGGTTTGGTTTCTTT. As protein: CASSPTSGFGFF.

The chain links TRBV2 to TRBJ2-1; 7 nucleotides align to TRBD2. V shed 3 bases, J shed 2 bases, and the junction held 4 bases outside the gene matches. CDR1 is SNHLY, CDR2 FYNNEI, per germline. The CDR3 spans 15 residues. This CDR3 reads CASSDRGVTYNEQFF. CDR3 in DNA: TGTGCCAGCAGTGACCGGGGGGTGACCTACAATGAGCAGTTCTTC.

The genes are TRBV7-8 and TRBJ1-5, with TRBD1 as a possible D gene (5 bases). The germline CDR1 and CDR2 sequences are SGHVS and FQNEAQ. The CDR3 extends over 15 amino acids. The V end was cut by 5 bases, the J end by 0 bases, with 11 bases between. CDR3 sequence: CASSHRTDSNQPQHF. The CDR3 nucleotides are TGTGCCAGCAGCCACAGGACGGATAGCAATCAGCCCCAGCATTTT.